These 30 T cell receptor beta chains were all obtained from the same sample, sequenced in a study of siplizumab effects on memory and regulatory T cells. Repertoires were generated with immunoSEQ multiplex PCR, while TCRdb's copy carries only in-frame clones and drops some. This sample has some 97,000 clones; just over 90% occur once, and the top ten carry around 0.7%. The sequenced sample was Tregs sorted from blood. Receptors were obtained from a human donor in good health.

The chain employs TRBV5-1 and TRBJ2-1; 11 positions match TRBD2. Trimming cost V 2 bases and J 15 bases; bases outside gene matches: 10. The CDR3 runs to 14 residues. Looked up from germline, CDR1 is SGHRS and CDR2 is YFSETQ. The DNA of the CDR3 is TGCGCCAGCAGCTTATCCTTAGCGGGAGGGCCGGTGTTCTTC. Its protein is CASSLSLAGGPVFF. Together with reference TRBV5-1 and TRBJ2-1, the CDR3 gives the full variable domain: KAGVTQTPRYLIKTRGQQVTLSCSPISGHRSVSWYQQTPGQGLQFLFEYFSETQRNKGNFPGRFSGRQFSNSRSEMNVSTLELGDSALYLCASSLSLAGGPVFFGPGTRLTVL.

The V and J genes are TRBV5-1 and TRBJ1-2; D may be TRBD1 (5 bases). V was shortened by 5 bases and J by 3 bases, with 11 bases between the two germline ends. In germline, CDR1 is SGHRS, CDR2 YFSETQ. The CDR3 is made up of 13 amino acids. The CDR3 DNA is TGCGCCAGCAGTACGGGAGGGGACTATGGCTACACCTTC. Protein: CASSTGGDYGYTF.

The CDR3 reads CASSRPKTGNSYEQYF. The DNA of the CDR3 is TGTGCCAGCAGTAGGCCGAAGACAGGGAACTCCTACGAGCAGTACTTC. The chain employs TRBV11-1 and TRBJ2-7; TRBD1 matches at 7 bases. The CDR3 totals 16 residues. Losses at the gene ends were 6 bases for V and 0 bases for J; bases not matched to a gene: 11. Germline V lookup: CDR1 SGHAT, CDR2 FQDESV (reference sequence).

The J gene is TRBJ2-7, the V gene TRBV25-1; D call uncertain. The germline V gene encodes CDR1 MGHDK and CDR2 SYGVNS. The CDR3 length is 13 residues. Trimming removed 4 bases at V and 0 bases at J, with 7 bases between. In nucleotides, the CDR3 is TGTGCCAGCAGTGGTACAGCCTCCTACGAGCAGTACTTC. Protein sequence: CASSGTASYEQYF.

The sample holds a few counts of this clone. The V gene is TRBV30, the J gene TRBJ2-7; TRBD1 aligns across 7 bases. Germline lookup yields CDR1 GTSNPN and CDR2 SVGIG (reference sequence). Losses at the gene ends were 5 bases for V and 8 bases for J; bases not matched to a gene: 9. The CDR3 totals 12 residues. In DNA form, the CDR3 reads TGTGCCTGGGAATGGGACAGTGCGAAGCAGTACTTC. This gives the protein CAWEWDSAKQYF.

The chain has TRBV15 and TRBJ1-1; the D gene is possibly TRBD1 (6 bases). This CDR3 has 12 amino acids. V was trimmed by 4 bases and J by 11 bases, leaving 14 bases between them. CDR1 and CDR2 (germline): LNHNV, YYDKDF (reference sequence). CDR3: CATSKVGGGAFF. CDR3 sequence (DNA): TGTGCCACCAGCAAGGTCGGAGGGGGGGCTTTCTTT.

This rearrangement joins TRBV11-3 to TRBJ2-1, with 7 bases matching TRBD2. CDR3 length: 14 residues. The junction had 7 bases not matched to a gene; V was cut back by 2 bases and J by 9 bases. Germline V gene sequence: CDR1 SGHNT, CDR2 YENEEA. This chain's CDR3 is CASSLSGKFGEQFF. Written as DNA, the CDR3 is TGTGCCAGCAGCTTAAGCGGGAAATTCGGTGAGCAGTTCTTC.

This chain connects TRBV6-1 to TRBJ2-7; 11 positions match TRBD2. Germline trimming cut 6 bases from V and 1 base from J; bases unmatched to any gene: 5. The CDR3 totals 15 residues. CDR1 is MNHNS, CDR2 SASEGT, per germline. This CDR3 reads CASSPTSGISYEQYF. CDR3 DNA: TGTGCCAGCAGCCCGACTAGCGGGATTTCCTACGAGCAGTACTTC.

The chain has TRBV20-1 and TRBJ2-5; tentative D call: TRBD1 (5 bases). CDR1 and CDR2 from the germline V gene are DFQATT and SNEGSKA (reference sequence). Trimming stripped 6 bases from V and 5 bases from J, with 10 bases between. This CDR3 spans 11 amino acids. For the CDR3, the DNA is TGCAGTGCCCTACAGGCTGAGACCCAGTACTTC. This translates into CSALQAETQYF.

In DNA, the CDR3 is TGTGCCAGCAGCTTATCAGGCCGGGTGGGCGGACCCTACAATGAGCAGTTCTTC. Translating it yields CASSLSGRVGGPYNEQFF. The chain joins TRBV7-6 to TRBJ2-1; D gene unclear. The CDR3 covers 18 residues. V was pared by 2 bases and J by 2 bases, with 19 bases between. CDR1 and CDR2 (germline): SGHVS, FNYEAQ. The variable domain in full, completed from reference TRBV7-6 and TRBJ2-1, reads GAGVSQSPRYKVTKRGQDVALRCDPISGHVSLYWYRQALGQGPEFLTYFNYEAQQDKSGLPNDRFSAERPEGSISTLTIQRTEQRDSAMYRCASSLSGRVGGPYNEQFFGPGTRLTVL.

This sequence joins TRBV12-5 and TRBJ2-5; D ambiguous. Germline V gene data show CDR1 as LGHNT and CDR2 as FRNRAP. CDR3 length: 13 residues. Trimming left V 3 bases short and J 1 base short, with 6 bases between. The DNA for the CDR3 is TGTGCTAGTGGTTTTTCAGCCCAAGAGACCCAGTACTTC. This encodes CASGFSAQETQYF. The full variable domain, with the rest looked up from reference TRBV12-5 and TRBJ2-5, is DARVTQTPRHKVTEMGQEVTMRCQPILGHNTVFWYRQTMMQGLELLAYFRNRAPLDDSGMPKDRFSAEMPDATLATLKIQPSEPRDSAVYFCASGFSAQETQYFGPGTRLLVL.

The chain carries TRBV6-4 and TRBJ2-3, with 8 bases aligning to TRBD2. The ends lost 4 bases at V and 1 base at J; junction bases unmatched: 1. This CDR3 comprises 14 residues. The germline V gene encodes CDR1 MRHNA and CDR2 SNTAGT. CDR3: CASSALAGTDTQYF. In nucleotides, the CDR3 is TGTGCCAGCAGTGCACTAGCGGGCACAGATACGCAGTATTTT.

This clone was picked up one time. The chain joins TRBV19 to TRBJ1-2; TRBD1 might be the D (6 bases). V shed 7 bases and J shed 8 bases, with 14 bases lying between them. CDR3 length: 12 amino acids. Germline V gene sequence: CDR1 LNHDA, CDR2 SQIVND (reference sequence). This chain's CDR3 is CASTGQGKGYTF. CDR3 DNA: TGTGCCAGTACAGGGCAGGGGAAAGGCTACACCTTC.

In its sample, this clone was seen a few times. This chain connects TRBV7-6 to TRBJ2-7, with D maybe TRBD2 (6 bases). CDR3 length: 15 amino acids. The germline CDR1 and CDR2 sequences are SGHVS and FNYEAQ. V dropped 5 bases and J dropped 5 bases, with 19 bases sitting between them. The CDR3 is CASSRLGGGDHEQYF. CDR3 DNA sequence: TGTGCCAGCAGCCGGCTGGGGGGAGGAGACCACGAGCAGTACTTC.

This chain uses TRBV9 with TRBJ2-3, with 9 bases aligning to TRBD2. Unmatched junction bases numbered 11, after V lost 0 bases and J lost 6 bases. The CDR3 is 17 residues long. Germline CDR1 is SGDLS and CDR2 is YYNGEE. CDR3 sequence (DNA): TGTGCCAGCAGCGTAGCTCTCGCGGGAGGGCCGGCCGATACGCAGTATTTT. It codes for CASSVALAGGPADTQYF.

The rearrangement joins TRBV28 to TRBJ1-4, with 7 bases lining up with TRBD1. CDR3 length equals 12 residues. Germline values: CDR1 MDHEN, CDR2 SYDVKM. V shed 6 bases and J 5 bases; nucleotides not matched to a gene: 0. CDR3 region: CASRTGNEKLFF. DNA of the CDR3: TGTGCCAGCAGGACAGGGAATGAAAAACTGTTTTTT.

V and J are TRBV4-2 and TRBJ2-5; TRBD2 agrees at 7 bases. This CDR3 comprises 15 residues. CDR1 LGHNA and CDR2 YNFKEQ come from the germline V gene. With V trimmed by 1 base and J by 4 bases, 6 bases remained unmatched. The CDR3 is CASSQGLAVGETQYF. The CDR3 coding sequence is TGTGCCAGCAGCCAAGGGCTAGCGGTGGGAGAGACCCAGTACTTC.

V usage is TRBV2 and J usage is TRBJ1-2, with 7 bases that match TRBD1. V shed 5 bases, J shed 8 bases, and the junction held 17 bases outside the gene matches. CDR1 and CDR2 (germline): SNHLY, FYNNEI. The CDR3 runs to 16 residues. The CDR3 is CASSSLDRVFSGGYTF. In DNA form, the CDR3 reads TGTGCCAGCAGTTCTCTTGACAGGGTATTTTCGGGAGGCTACACCTTC.

J is TRBJ2-7 and V is TRBV28, with D unresolved. CDR3 length: 11 residues. Germline CDR1 and CDR2: MDHEN and SYDVKM. V shed 7 bases and J shed 3 bases, with 7 bases lying between them. Written as DNA, the CDR3 is TGTGCCAGCAACACGAACTACGAGCAGTACTTC. Amino acid sequence: CASNTNYEQYF.

The V call is TRBV6-1, the J call TRBJ2-7, with unresolved D. Germline V CDR1 and CDR2: MNHNS, SASEGT. The CDR3 extends over 12 amino acids. Trimming took 10 bases from V and 0 from J, leaving 10 bases between them. CDR3 region: CATDSRSYEQYF. DNA of the CDR3: TGTGCCACCGACTCTCGCTCCTACGAGCAGTACTTC.

The gene calls are TRBV12-1 and TRBJ1-4. TRBV12-1 is a pseudogene. The CDR3 is 15 residues long. CDR3 region: CASSSPVSGNEKLFF. As DNA, the CDR3 is TGTGCCAGCAGCTCCCCCGTGTCGGGGAATGAAAAACTGTTTTTT.

This rearrangement joins TRBV6-5 to TRBJ2-7; D gene unclear. The CDR3 has 14 residues. Germline V gene data show CDR1 as MNHEY and CDR2 as SVGAGI. V was shortened by 0 bases and J by 1 base, with 7 bases between the two germline ends. The CDR3 nucleotides are TGTGCCAGCAGTTACTCCTCAGCTTCCTACGAGCAGTACTTC. Its translation is CASSYSSASYEQYF.

This sequence joins TRBV7-8 and TRBJ2-5, with D uncertain. V was clipped by 4 bases and J by 6 bases, with 9 bases between them. Per the germline V gene, CDR1 is SGHVS and CDR2 is FQNEAQ. CDR3 size: 12 residues. The CDR3 loop is CASSSPRQTQYF. CDR3 DNA sequence: TGTGCCAGCAGCTCTCCTAGGCAGACCCAGTACTTC.

The J gene is TRBJ2-5, the V gene TRBV12-5; a possible D gene is TRBD2 (6 bases). V lost 1 base and J 3 bases, leaving 12 bases between the germline ends. CDR1 is LGHNT and CDR2 is FRNRAP in the germline V gene. This CDR3 contains 15 residues. CDR3 DNA sequence: TGTGCTAGTGGTTTGGGGCTTTGGGGGGAAGAGACCCAGTACTTC. Amino acids: CASGLGLWGEETQYF.

The V gene is TRBV6-1, the J gene TRBJ1-1, with a possible D match to TRBD1 (5 bases). Trimming took off 1 base at V and 0 bases at J, with 9 bases between the two ends. CDR1 and CDR2 from the germline V gene are MNHNS and SASEGT. This CDR3 region has 15 residues. The CDR3 protein is CASSEDRGVNTEAFF. Written as DNA, the CDR3 is TGTGCCAGCAGTGAAGACCGGGGGGTGAACACTGAAGCTTTCTTT.

This chain uses TRBV6-1 with TRBJ2-2; no definite D call. The V end lost 1 base, the J end lost 5 bases, and 5 bases lay between the germline ends. The germline V gene has CDR1 MNHNS and CDR2 SASEGT. This CDR3 is 13 amino acids long. Here the CDR3 DNA reads TGTGCCAGCAGTGAAGTTAGTACCGGGGAGCTGTTTTTT. Residues: CASSEVSTGELFF.

V gene TRBV19 combines with J gene TRBJ2-7, with 7 positions matching TRBD1. The CDR3 length is 14 residues. Germline CDR1 is LNHDA and CDR2 is SQIVND (reference sequence). Germline trimming cut 2 bases from V and 7 bases from J; bases unmatched to any gene: 8. CDR3 sequence: CASSINRGPTEQYF. In DNA, the CDR3 is TGTGCCAGTAGTATAAATAGGGGGCCGACGGAGCAGTACTTC.

The V and J genes are TRBV10-3 and TRBJ2-7, with unresolved D. The CDR3 is 15 residues long. The V and J ends lost 2 bases and 0 bases respectively, with 11 bases between them. Germline V gives CDR1 ENHRY, CDR2 SYGVKD. CDR3 protein: CAISEPNRASYEQYF. The CDR3 bases are TGTGCCATCAGTGAGCCGAATAGGGCCTCCTACGAGCAGTACTTC.

V is TRBV9 and J is TRBJ2-1; 15 bases match TRBD2. CDR1 and CDR2 from the germline V gene are SGDLS and YYNGEE. This CDR3 contains 18 residues. Trimming took 4 bases from V and 8 from J; bases not matched to a gene: 13. The CDR3 region has the DNA TGTGCCAGCAGCCCGAGGGCCGGACTAGCGGGAGGGTACGATGAGCAGTTCTTC. It codes for CASSPRAGLAGGYDEQFF.

V and J are TRBV6-6 and TRBJ2-6; a weak D match, TRBD2 (6 bases). This CDR3 contains 15 residues. V was pared by 7 bases and J by 0 bases, with 10 bases between. CDR1 is MNHNY and CDR2 is SVGAGI in the germline V gene (reference sequence). Here the CDR3 reads CASMGLYSGANVLTF. In DNA form, the CDR3 reads TGTGCCAGCATGGGACTGTACTCTGGGGCCAACGTCCTGACTTTC.